The 19 T cell receptor beta chains presented below share a single source sample, sequenced in a study of PD-1 blockade in classical Hodgkin lymphoma. Assay: immunoSEQ multiplex PCR; the TCRdb copy retains only in-frame clones and omits some. The table has about 75,000 clones, 85% to 95% seen once. Each patient's relapse followed autologous stem cell transplantation, and brentuximab vedotin exposure varied. Material: peripheral blood mononuclear cells (PBMCs), obtained at baseline. These receptors were collected from a human donor with classical Hodgkin lymphoma.

The genes are TRBV18 and TRBJ2-6, with D unclear. From germline, CDR1 is KGHSH and CDR2 LQKENI. V was shortened by 1 base and J by 1 base, with 5 bases between the two germline ends. The CDR3 has 15 amino acids. For the CDR3, the DNA is TGTGCCAGCTCACCACAGGAATCTGGGGCCAACGTCCTGACTTTC. It yields the protein CASSPQESGANVLTF.

This rearrangement joins TRBV5-1 to TRBJ1-5, with TRBD1 matching over 10 bases. Germline V gives CDR1 SGHRS, CDR2 YFSETQ. This CDR3 has 14 amino acids. Unmatched junction bases numbered 3, after V lost 4 bases and J lost 5 bases. CDR3 bases: TGCGCCAGCAGCACAGGACAGGGGGATCAGCCCCAGCATTTT. This encodes CASSTGQGDQPQHF.

This chain joins TRBV18 and TRBJ2-7, with 9 nucleotides matching TRBD1. V lost 6 bases and J lost 3; bases outside the gene matches: 6. The CDR3 extends over 14 amino acids. Germline V gene sequence: CDR1 KGHSH, CDR2 LQKENI. The CDR3 coding sequence is TGTGCCAGCTCGCCGACAGGGGGACACTACGAGCAGTACTTC. Residues: CASSPTGGHYEQYF.

This clone was picked up one time. The chain carries TRBV28 and TRBJ2-1, with 12 bases matching TRBD2. J was trimmed by 4 bases and V by 4 bases; bases with no gene match: 2. The CDR3 is made up of 15 amino acids. In germline, CDR1 is MDHEN, CDR2 SYDVKM. CDR3 DNA: TGTGCCAGCAGTTCCGGGACTAGCGGGTACAATGAGCAGTTCTTC. Protein: CASSSGTSGYNEQFF.

The genes are TRBV25-1 and TRBJ2-7; 7 bases are a match to TRBD2. From germline, CDR1 is MGHDK and CDR2 SYGVNS. The CDR3 extends over 13 amino acids. V gave up 4 bases and J gave up 3 bases; unmatched junction bases: 3. The CDR3 here is CASSGGGVYEQYF. Written as DNA, the CDR3 is TGTGCCAGCAGTGGGGGGGGAGTCTACGAGCAGTACTTC.

V gene TRBV29-1 combines with J gene TRBJ2-7; 11 bases are a match to TRBD1. The germline CDR1 and CDR2 sequences are SQVTM and ANQGSEA. Trimming cost V 6 bases and J 2 bases; bases outside gene matches: 3. This CDR3 region has 13 residues. DNA for the CDR3: TGCAGCGTCAAGGGACAGGGGGCCTACGAGCAGTACTTC. Translation: CSVKGQGAYEQYF.

The rearrangement joins TRBV5-1 to TRBJ2-2; D call uncertain. V lost 0 bases and J lost 0, with 12 bases in between. CDR1 SGHRS and CDR2 YFSETQ come from the germline V gene. This CDR3 contains 17 residues. The CDR3 here is CASSLAVINANTGELFF. Written as DNA, the CDR3 is TGCGCCAGCAGCTTGGCCGTCATTAACGCGAACACCGGGGAGCTGTTTTTT.

The chain is built from TRBV19 and TRBJ2-2, with 8 nucleotides matching TRBD1. Germline trimming cut 3 bases from V and 10 bases from J; bases unmatched to any gene: 4. Looked up from germline, CDR1 is LNHDA and CDR2 is SQIVND (reference sequence). This CDR3 has 13 amino acids. The DNA of the CDR3 is TGTGCCAGTAGTATGACAGGGGATGCGGAGCTGTTTTTT. It codes for CASSMTGDAELFF.

The chain joins TRBV4-1 to TRBJ2-7, with TRBD2 matching 12 bases. The germline V gene encodes CDR1 MGHRA and CDR2 YSYEKL. This CDR3 has 15 amino acids. Trimming removed 3 bases from V and 5 bases from J; junction bases left unmatched: 5. CDR3 DNA: TGCGCCAGCAGCCACGGACTAGCGGGGAGAAACGAGCAGTACTTC. Protein sequence: CASSHGLAGRNEQYF.

The CDR3 loop reads CASSLLNSGGDFAYNEQFF. The CDR3 region has the DNA TGTGCCAGCAGTTTATTGAATAGCGGGGGGGATTTCGCCTACAATGAGCAGTTCTTC. The chain employs TRBV27 and TRBJ2-1, with 11 bases fitting TRBD2. This CDR3 contains 19 residues. Looked up from germline, CDR1 is MNHEY and CDR2 is SMNVEV (reference sequence). V dropped 1 base and J dropped 2; count of bases not matched to a gene: 10.

The V gene is TRBV9, the J gene TRBJ1-2; 7 nucleotides align to TRBD1. CDR1 is SGDLS and CDR2 is YYNGEE in the germline V gene. Trimming removed 7 bases from V and 2 bases from J; junction bases left unmatched: 8. The length of the CDR3 is 14 residues. The CDR3 nucleotides read TGTGCCAGCGGTCGGCAGGGGGGAAACTATGGCTACACCTTC. Encoded protein: CASGRQGGNYGYTF. Filled out from reference TRBV9 and TRBJ1-2, the complete variable domain reads DSGVTQTPKHLITATGQRVTLRCSPRSGDLSVYWYQQSLDQGLQFLIQYYNGEERAKGNILERFSAQQFPDLHSELNLSSLELGDSALYFCASGRQGGNYGYTFGSGTRLTVV.

The genes are TRBV14 and TRBJ2-3, with 10 bases fitting TRBD2. CDR3 length equals 16 residues. Germline lookup yields CDR1 SGHDN and CDR2 FVKESK. Trimming at V came to 1 base and at J to 6 bases, leaving 7 bases not matched to a gene. CDR3 DNA: TGTGCCAGCAGCCAAGGTGGGACTAGCGTCTCTGATACGCAGTATTTT. The encoded protein is CASSQGGTSVSDTQYF.

V usage is TRBV7-9 and J usage is TRBJ2-1, with D perhaps TRBD2 (5 bases). V was clipped by 0 bases and J by 0 bases, with 12 bases between them. CDR1 SEHNR and CDR2 FQNEAQ come from the germline V gene (reference sequence). This CDR3 is 17 amino acids long. The CDR3 coding sequence is TGTGCCAGCAGCTTAGCGGGCCTAGCACTCTCCTACAATGAGCAGTTCTTC. Its protein product is CASSLAGLALSYNEQFF.

The chain couples TRBV4-3 to TRBJ1-2; TRBD1 might be the D (6 bases). V lost 2 bases to trimming and J lost 7 bases, with 20 bases between them. Per the germline V gene, CDR1 is LGHNA and CDR2 is YSLEER. This CDR3 has 16 amino acids. The CDR3 nucleotides read TGCGCCAGCAGCCAAAGGACAGCGTTAAGGTTCAGTGGCTACACCTTC. The encoded protein is CASSQRTALRFSGYTF.

The genes are TRBV11-2 and TRBJ2-5; TRBD2 agrees at 15 bases. V dropped 5 bases and J dropped 5; count of bases not matched to a gene: 6. Germline lookup yields CDR1 SGHAT and CDR2 FQNNGV. There are 16 residues in the CDR3. The CDR3 DNA reads TGTGCCAGCAGCCGGGGACTAGCGGGGGGTCCCGAGACCCAGTACTTC. Its translation: CASSRGLAGGPETQYF. Full variable domain (outside the CDR3, taken from reference TRBV11-2 and TRBJ2-5): EAGVAQSPRYKIIEKRQSVAFWCNPISGHATLYWYQQILGQGPKLLIQFQNNGVVDDSQLPKDRFSAERLKGVDSTLKIQPAKLEDSAVYLCASSRGLAGGPETQYFGPGTRLLVL.

The chain links TRBV19 to TRBJ1-2; D gene uncertain. V lost 3 bases, J lost 6 bases, and 11 bases lay in between. Per the germline V gene, CDR1 is LNHDA and CDR2 is SQIVND (reference sequence). The CDR3 runs to 13 residues. This CDR3 is CASSIYYSNGYTF. The CDR3 nucleotides are TGTGCCAGTAGTATCTACTACAGTAATGGCTACACCTTC. Variable domain in full (rest from reference TRBV19 and TRBJ1-2): DGGITQSPKYLFRKEGQNVTLSCEQNLNHDAMYWYRQDPGQGLRLIYYSQIVNDFQKGDIAEGYSVSREKKESFPLTVTSAQKNPTAFYLCASSIYYSNGYTFGSGTRLTVV.

The rearrangement uses TRBV2 and TRBJ1-4; D may be TRBD1 (5 bases). V lost 4 bases, J lost 4 bases, and 13 bases lay in between. The CDR3 spans 15 residues. Per the germline V gene, CDR1 is SNHLY and CDR2 is FYNNEI. DNA for the CDR3: TGTGCCAGCAGTGGGCAGGGCGCCTTTAATGAAAAACTGTTTTTT. Its translation is CASSGQGAFNEKLFF.

The V call is TRBV28, the J call TRBJ2-1; 11 bases are a match to TRBD2. J was trimmed by 6 bases and V by 5 bases; bases with no gene match: 6. The CDR3 contains 15 residues. Germline lookup yields CDR1 MDHEN and CDR2 SYDVKM. The CDR3 region has the DNA TGTGCCAGCAGTACTACTAGCGGGAGTCCCAATGAGCAGTTCTTC. This translates into CASSTTSGSPNEQFF.

V usage is TRBV6-6 and J usage is TRBJ2-1; no firm D call. From germline, CDR1 is MNHNY and CDR2 SVGAGI (reference sequence). V was cut by 6 bases and J by 6 bases, with 9 bases left in between. The CDR3 has 12 residues. The CDR3 sequence: CASSPQANEQFF. The CDR3 nucleotides are TGTGCCAGCAGCCCTCAGGCCAATGAGCAGTTCTTC.